The following is a TCR beta chain sequence with its context. Its antigen is undetermined. This specimen comes from a study of Ad26.COV2.S vaccination and SARS-CoV-2 variants. Trimming stripped 6 bases from V and 7 bases from J, with 12 bases between. CDR1 and CDR2 (germline): MRHNA, SNTAGT. CDR3 size: 13 residues. Libraries were prepared by immunoSEQ multiplex PCR; TCRdb keeps only in-frame clonotypes and omits some of them. Of more than 300,000 clones in the sample, about 88% are singletons; the top ten hold approximately 5.9%. Overall study findings and caveats: Placebo recipients and vaccine recipients were similar in non-spike TCR breadth.

Treatment: some 19 received Ad26.COV2.S at low or high dose, single or two shots; 5 received placebo; per-sample allocation not given. Day 63 after the first injection of vaccine or placebo was the sampling time. The donor's status was that of an adult aged 18-55 years in Boston. The specimen was peripheral blood, collected in a trial of Ad26.COV2.S vaccine versus placebo. This chain links TRBV6-4 with TRBJ2-2; D tentatively fits TRBD1 or TRBD2 (6 bases each). The clonotype comes from a person aged 18-65 years who received the Ad26.COV2.S COVID-19 vaccine or a placebo. DNA of the CDR3: TGTGCCAGCAGCCTACAGGGAGGCGGGGAGCTGTTTTTT. Residues: CASSLQGGGELFF.